The 19 T cell receptor beta chains presented below share a single source sample, sequenced in a study of T cells in localized non-small cell lung cancer. The assay was immunoSEQ multiplex PCR, and TCRdb's table has in-frame clones only and misses some. The sample shows around 26,000 clones, about 87% of them seen only once. Sequenced here: peripheral blood, sampled before any cancer treatment. Receptor source: a woman between 18 and 49 years old with stage I lung adenocarcinoma.

The chain couples TRBV27 to TRBJ2-7, with D possibly TRBD2 on 6 matching bases. Germline-derived CDR1 and CDR2 are MNHEY and SMNVEV (reference sequence). The CDR3 extends over 14 amino acids. The ends were cut back, 6 bases at V and 0 bases at J, with 12 bases in the middle. CDR3 bases: TGTGCCAGCAGGGACTATTCTTCCTCCTACGAGCAGTACTTC. Translating it yields CASRDYSSSYEQYF.

The chain employs TRBV15 and TRBJ1-2; no clear D gene. CDR3 length: 15 residues. Germline V lookup: CDR1 LNHNV, CDR2 YYDKDF (reference sequence). V lost 1 base and J lost 3, with 12 bases in between. The CDR3, as DNA: TGTGCCACCAGCAGAGGCCTCGAGAGTCACTATGGCTACACCTTC. Translated: CATSRGLESHYGYTF.

The chain links TRBV4-1 to TRBJ2-1; 9 positions match TRBD2. Trimming cost V 5 bases and J 2 bases; bases outside gene matches: 10. The V gene's germline CDR1 is MGHRA and CDR2 YSYEKL. This CDR3 comprises 17 residues. This CDR3 reads CASSSAGAGGTYNEQFF. CDR3 nucleotides: TGCGCCAGCAGCTCAGCGGGCGCGGGAGGGACCTACAATGAGCAGTTCTTC.

The V call is TRBV7-8, the J call TRBJ1-3; D gene ambiguous. With 0 bases removed from V and 0 bases from J, the gap between germline ends came to 18 bases. The CDR3 has 19 residues. Germline CDR1 and CDR2: SGHVS and FQNEAQ. The DNA of the CDR3 is TGTGCCAGCAGCTTAGCGCGTGGCGGGGAACGAACCTCTGGAAACACCATATATTTT. Translated: CASSLARGGERTSGNTIYF.

The gene calls are TRBV10-1 and TRBJ2-1, with 9 bases aligning to TRBD2. V lost 8 bases to trimming and J lost 1 base; unmatched junction nucleotides: 6. The CDR3 has 15 amino acids. Germline V gives CDR1 WNHNN, CDR2 SYGVQD (reference sequence). CDR3 sequence reads: CASSVAGASYNEQFF. CDR3 sequence (DNA): TGCGCCAGCTCAGTAGCGGGAGCGTCCTACAATGAGCAGTTCTTC.

The chain employs TRBV10-3 and TRBJ2-1; 12 bases fit TRBD2. V was pared by 3 bases and J by 8 bases, with 8 bases of the junction left unmatched. Germline V lookup: CDR1 ENHRY, CDR2 SYGVKD. This CDR3 contains 16 residues. The CDR3 here is CAISDLTSGSAYEQFF. DNA of the CDR3: TGTGCCATCAGTGATTTGACTAGCGGGAGTGCGTATGAGCAGTTCTTC.

This clone was recorded only once. V usage is TRBV28 and J usage is TRBJ2-5, with 12 nucleotides matching TRBD2. CDR1 MDHEN and CDR2 SYDVKM come from the germline V gene. This CDR3 region has 20 residues. Germline trimming cut 7 bases from V and 5 bases from J; bases unmatched to any gene: 23. The CDR3 loop reads CASTPTGLSSGRAWRETQYF. In nucleotides, the CDR3 is TGTGCCAGCACTCCTACGGGACTATCTAGCGGGAGGGCCTGGAGGGAGACCCAGTACTTC.

The rearrangement joins TRBV7-8 to TRBJ2-6; the match to TRBD2 covers 9 bases. With 3 bases clipped from V and 1 base from J, the junction kept 7 bases outside the gene matches. The CDR3 sequence is 18 residues long. The germline gives CDR1 SGHVS, CDR2 FQNEAQ. The CDR3 nucleotides are TGTGCCAGCAGCTTGACCGGGACTAGCTATTCTGGGGCCAACGTCCTGACTTTC. Amino acids: CASSLTGTSYSGANVLTF.

J is TRBJ2-6 and V is TRBV28; unclear D gene. Germline values: CDR1 MDHEN, CDR2 SYDVKM. V dropped 6 bases and J dropped 2 bases, with 11 bases sitting between them. The CDR3 loop spans 15 amino acids. The CDR3: CASSTKGTGANVLTF. The CDR3 DNA is TGTGCCAGCAGCACTAAGGGTACTGGGGCCAACGTCCTGACTTTC. The whole variable domain, filled in from reference TRBV28 and TRBJ2-6, reads DVKVTQSSRYLVKRTGEKVFLECVQDMDHENMFWYRQDPGLGLRLIYFSYDVKMKEKGDIPEGYSVSREKKERFSLILESASTNQTSMYLCASSTKGTGANVLTFGAGSRLTVL.

This clone was observed once. This chain uses TRBV7-8 with TRBJ1-6, with 10 bases lining up with TRBD1. The CDR3 is 15 residues long. CDR1 is SGHVS, CDR2 FQNEAQ, per germline. Unmatched junction bases numbered 7, after V lost 5 bases and J lost 9 bases. The CDR3: CASSTLGTGVSPLHF. In DNA form, the CDR3 reads TGTGCCAGCAGCACGTTGGGGACAGGGGTTTCACCCCTCCACTTT.

The chain recombines TRBV5-4 with TRBJ2-7, with 11 bases identical to TRBD2. CDR1 is SGHNT, CDR2 YYREEE, per germline (reference sequence). This CDR3 region has 13 residues. The V segment lost 8 bases and the J segment 2 bases; nucleotides outside the gene matches: 3. The CDR3 region is CASSGRGTYEQYF. The CDR3 DNA reads as TGTGCCAGTAGCGGGAGGGGGACCTACGAGCAGTACTTC.

This chain joins TRBV5-5 and TRBJ1-2; D unclear. CDR1 and CDR2 (germline): SGHKS, YYEKEE (reference sequence). The CDR3 length is 15 residues. V lost 4 bases, J lost 4 bases, and 17 bases lay in between. The CDR3, as DNA: TGTGCCAGCAGCCCCCAGACTCGTTACAGCTATGGCTACACCTTC. Protein: CASSPQTRYSYGYTF. Combining the CDR3 with reference TRBV5-5 and TRBJ1-2 gives the whole variable domain DAGVTQSPTHLIKTRGQQVTLRCSPISGHKSVSWYQQVLGQGPQFIFQYYEKEERGRGNFPDRFSARQFPNYSSELNVNALLLGDSALYLCASSPQTRYSYGYTFGSGTRLTVV.

V gene TRBV13 combines with J gene TRBJ2-1; D is unresolved. In germline, CDR1 is PRHDT, CDR2 FYEKMQ (reference sequence). The ends were cut back, 5 bases at V and 2 bases at J, with 19 bases in the middle. The CDR3 consists of 17 residues. The CDR3 coding sequence is TGTGCCAGCAGCGTAACCATTTACGGCAGGCCCTACAATGAGCAGTTCTTC. It encodes CASSVTIYGRPYNEQFF.

V is TRBV4-1 and J is TRBJ1-1, with D perhaps TRBD1 (6 bases). The CDR3 is 13 residues long. Germline V gives CDR1 MGHRA, CDR2 YSYEKL. V lost 1 base, J lost 10 bases, and 13 bases lay in between. This CDR3 reads CASSQGQGSLAFF. In DNA form, the CDR3 reads TGCGCCAGCAGCCAAGGGCAGGGGAGCTTAGCTTTCTTT.

The chain links TRBV6-5 to TRBJ1-2, with 7 bases matching TRBD1. CDR3 size: 14 residues. Germline V CDR1 and CDR2: MNHEY, SVGAGI. The trim removed 2 bases at V and 8 bases at J, leaving 8 bases unmatched. The CDR3 spells CASSYQGGYEGYTF. In nucleotides, the CDR3 is TGTGCCAGCAGTTACCAGGGGGGTTACGAAGGCTACACCTTC.

The chain couples TRBV7-9 to TRBJ2-1; 7 bases map to TRBD2. Trimming at V came to 8 bases and at J to 4 bases, leaving 8 bases not matched to a gene. The germline V gene encodes CDR1 SEHNR and CDR2 FQNEAQ (reference sequence). This CDR3 region has 14 residues. CDR3 in amino acids: CASGIAGAYNEQFF. The CDR3 region has the DNA TGTGCCAGCGGAATAGCGGGCGCGTACAATGAGCAGTTCTTC. The variable domain in full, completed from reference TRBV7-9 and TRBJ2-1, reads DTGVSQNPRHKITKRGQNVTFRCDPISEHNRLYWYRQTLGQGPEFLTYFQNEAQLEKSRLLSDRFSAERPKGSFSTLEIQRTEQGDSAMYLCASGIAGAYNEQFFGPGTRLTVL.

The rearrangement uses TRBV6-5 and TRBJ1-2; the D is unclear. Deletions cut 6 bases from V and 4 bases from J, with 15 bases between. CDR3 length: 14 residues. Germline V gene lookup returns CDR1 MNHEY and CDR2 SVGAGI. The CDR3 reads CASSFNTDAYGYTF. The CDR3 nucleotides are TGTGCCAGCAGCTTCAATACAGACGCCTATGGCTACACCTTC.

This chain uses TRBV11-3 with TRBJ2-7, with 7 positions matching TRBD2. V shed 8 bases and J 3 bases; nucleotides not matched to a gene: 7. Germline CDR1 and CDR2: SGHNT and YENEEA. The CDR3 consists of 13 residues. The CDR3 DNA is TGTGCCAGCGTCCCAGCGGGGAACTACGAGCAGTACTTC. Protein product: CASVPAGNYEQYF.

This chain joins TRBV7-9 and TRBJ2-5, with 9 positions matching TRBD2. V lost 3 bases, J lost 2 bases, and 4 bases stayed unmatched. CDR1 and CDR2 (germline): SEHNR, FQNEAQ (reference sequence). The CDR3 contains 15 residues. As DNA, the CDR3 is TGTGCCAGCAGCTTTTTAACTAGCGGGCAAGAGACCCAGTACTTC. Protein product: CASSFLTSGQETQYF.